This is a list of T cell receptor beta chains from one sample in a study of cytomegalovirus exposure and HLA in healthy donors. Sequencing used immunoSEQ multiplex PCR; TCRdb keeps in-frame clones, though not all of them. The sample records approximately 89,000 clones, around 85% being singletons. The sequenced sample consisted of PBMCs. These receptors were taken from a man between 35 and 55 years old in good health and CMV-seropositive. Each CDR3 is given with its conserved first and last residue. The order of the fields is V gene, D gene, clone size, J gene, CDR3 DNA, CDR3 protein. The D gene is left open where the match is weak. Rows give clone size only sometimes, using once, few, many, or a class for an expanded clone.

>TRBV7-9|.|.|TRBJ2-4
TGTGCCAGCAGCCCACGACTAGAGACAGACATTCAGTACTTC
CASSPRLETDIQYF
>TRBV7-2|.|few|TRBJ1-2
TGTGCCAGCAGCCCCCGCGAGGGAAGGGATGGCTACACCTTC
CASSPREGRDGYTF
>TRBV27|TRBD1|.|TRBJ2-5
TGTGCCAGCAGTTTAGGGACAGGAGGGGAGACCCAGTACTTC
CASSLGTGGETQYF
>TRBV7-7|TRBD2|.|TRBJ2-5
TGTGCTAGCAGCTTAGCGGCGGGGGGGCAAGAGACCCAGTACTTC
CASSLAAGGQETQYF
>TRBV5-6|TRBD1|.|TRBJ1-5
TGTGCCAGCAGCCTCCGGGACAGGGTCGGCAATCAGCCCCAGCATTTT
CASSLRDRVGNQPQHF
>TRBV19|.|.|TRBJ2-1
TGTGCCAGTAGTATCTTACCGCGGGACGGGGGACACAATGAGCAGTTCTTC
CASSILPRDGGHNEQFF
>TRBV27|.|.|TRBJ1-6
TGTGCCAGCAGGTGGGGGACGGGGGATTCACCCCTCCACTTT
CASRWGTGDSPLHF
>TRBV6-1|.|.|TRBJ2-7
TGTGCCAGCAGTCAAAACAGGTTCTCCTACGAGCAGTACTTC
CASSQNRFSYEQYF
>TRBV19|TRBD1|.|TRBJ1-4
TGTGCCAGTACCACAGGGGGACAGGGCCAGTATCGTGAAAAACTGTTTTTT
CASTTGGQGQYREKLFF
>TRBV19|.|.|TRBJ2-7
TGTGCCAGTAGTGCGCGACAGGCTGCCCCCTACGAGCAGTACTTC
CASSARQAAPYEQYF
>TRBV7-2|TRBD1|.|TRBJ1-1
TGTGCCAGCAGCTTAGGTGGGACAGGGGGCAGTGAAGCTTTCTTT
CASSLGGTGGSEAFF
>TRBV5-1|TRBD1|.|TRBJ2-5
TGCGCCAGCAGCTTTCAGACAGGGGACGGGGAGACCCAGTACTTC
CASSFQTGDGETQYF
>TRBV6-6|TRBD2|.|TRBJ2-3
TGTGCCAGCAGACGTGGACTAGCGGGGGGAGATACGCAGTATTTT
CASRRGLAGGDTQYF
>TRBV7-9|.|.|TRBJ2-5
TGTGCCAGCAGCTTAGCGGTATCGAGGGAGACCCAGTACTTC
CASSLAVSRETQYF
>TRBV9|.|once|TRBJ1-6
TGTGCCAGCAGCGTAGAGGGGTTGGAGAATTCACCCCTCCACTTT
CASSVEGLENSPLHF
>TRBV15|.|.|TRBJ2-3
TGTGCCACCAGAAACAGGGCTAGCACAGATACGCAGTATTTT
CATRNRASTDTQYF
>TRBV12-5|.|.|TRBJ1-3
TGTGCTAGTGGCCTGGAGACAGCTAACACCATATATTTT
CASGLETANTIYF
>TRBV2|.|once|TRBJ1-6
TGTGCCAGCAGTGAAATAGGGGGTCGGCGCGTAGACTTT
CASSEIGGRRVDF
>TRBV6-5|TRBD1|.|TRBJ2-7
TGTGCCAGCAGCCAGGGACAGAGATTCTACGAGCAGTACTTC
CASSQGQRFYEQYF
>TRBV6-5|TRBD1|.|TRBJ1-2
TGTGCCAGCAGTTCCGGACAGGGGAGTAGTGGCTACACCTTC
CASSSGQGSSGYTF
>TRBV7-8|TRBD2|.|TRBJ2-4
TGTGCCAGCAGCCGAATGACTAGCGGGGACAAAAACATTCAGTACTTC
CASSRMTSGDKNIQYF
>TRBV6-1|.|few|TRBJ1-3
TGTGCCACCTCGACAGGCCAGGGAGTCACCATATATTTT
CATSTGQGVTIYF
>TRBV5-4|TRBD1|.|TRBJ2-3
TGTGCCAGCAGCTTGGGGACAGGGAGAAAAACAGATACGCAGTATTTT
CASSLGTGRKTDTQYF
>TRBV7-2|TRBD1|.|TRBJ2-7
TGTGCCAGCAGCCTTCGACAGGGGGGCAGGGAGCAGTACTTC
CASSLRQGGREQYF
>TRBV5-8|.|.|TRBJ1-1
TGTGCCAGCAGCCTACCACAGGGCTACACTGAAGCTTTCTTT
CASSLPQGYTEAFF
>TRBV27|TRBD2|.|TRBJ2-1
TGTGCCAGCTACTTTAGGGCTAGCGGAACCTACAATGAGCAGTTCTTC
CASYFRASGTYNEQFF
>TRBV5-1|.|.|TRBJ2-1
TGCGCCAGCAGCCATGGGGCAGCCTCCTACAATGAGCAGTTCTTC
CASSHGAASYNEQFF
>TRBV7-2|.|once|TRBJ1-4
TGTGCCAGCAGCTTAAAATCAGGAAGTAATGAAAAACTGTTTTTT
CASSLKSGSNEKLFF
>TRBV6-1|.|.|TRBJ1-6
TGTGCCAGCAGGGGGGACACAAATAATTCACCCCTCCACTTT
CASRGDTNNSPLHF
>TRBV28|.|.|TRBJ2-7
TGTGCCAGCAGCCTCGGGTCGATCGGTTTCTACGAGCAGTACTTC
CASSLGSIGFYEQYF
>TRBV10-3|.|.|TRBJ2-1
TGTGCCATCAGTGAACCCCGACAGTCACAGTTCTTC
CAISEPRQSQFF
>TRBV6-1|.|.|TRBJ1-4
TGTGCCAGCAGTCGACAGGCTCCTAATGAAAAACTGTTTTTT
CASSRQAPNEKLFF
>TRBV19|TRBD1|.|TRBJ1-6
TGTGCCAGTAGTATAAGGGGGCGCTATAATTCACCCCTCCACTTT
CASSIRGRYNSPLHF
>TRBV6-1|.|once|TRBJ2-5
TGTGCCAGCAGTCAGTACAGGAACCAAGAGACCCAGTACTTC
CASSQYRNQETQYF
>TRBV6-5|TRBD1|.|TRBJ2-7
TGTGCCAGCAGGAGGACAGGCTCCTACGAGCAGTACTTC
CASRRTGSYEQYF
>TRBV5-1|TRBD1|.|TRBJ2-2
TGCGCCAGCAGCAGGGACAGGGCTCTCGCGTTTAACACCGGGGAGCTGTTTTTT
CASSRDRALAFNTGELFF
>TRBV28|.|.|TRBJ2-1
TGTGCCAGCATCCTCGCCCGAGGGTGGAATGAGCAGTTCTTC
CASILARGWNEQFF
>TRBV5-6|.|few|TRBJ1-1
TGTGCCAGCAGCTTTACAGGGATGAACACTGAAGCTTTCTTT
CASSFTGMNTEAFF
>TRBV19|.|.|TRBJ2-5
TGTGCCAGTAGTATAGGGGCCCTGGGAGAGACCCAGTACTTC
CASSIGALGETQYF
>TRBV6-6|TRBD2|.|TRBJ2-1
TGTGCCAGCAGGCCAAGCGGGAGGAGCTACAATGAGCAGTTCTTC
CASRPSGRSYNEQFF
>TRBV5-1|TRBD2|.|TRBJ2-5
TGCGCCAGCACCCGAGCGGGGGAGCCCCAAGAGACCCAGTACTTC
CASTRAGEPQETQYF